This T cell receptor beta chain was found in a study of radiotherapy plus CTLA-4 blockade in lung cancer (dated by TCRdb to the late 2010s). A note on the overall study: Objective responses occurred in roughly 19% of enrolled patients, and just over 30% achieved disease control. Results the study describes overall, beyond this receptor: The strongest predictors of response, as reported, were early dynamic changes in blood T cell clones along with a rise in serum interferon-beta after radiation. After treatment with radiotherapy and ipilimumab, TCR clones that originated in tumors expanded in peripheral blood.

CDR1 and CDR2, per the germline V gene, are SGDLS and YYNGEE. Including the terminal cysteine and phenylalanine, the CDR3 comprises 15 residues. Only the CDR3 region is kept as DNA, spanning 45 bases read in frame from base 1. Clipping removes 4 bases from V and 4 bases from J, with 6 as the unmatched junction base count. In this study, focal radiation therapy paired with CTLA-4 blockade (ipilimumab) was tested in patients who had chemo-refractory metastatic non-small-cell lung cancer. The method was the immunoSEQ multiplex PCR assay. The table was pulled from immuneACCESS by TCRdb, which kept in-frame rearrangements only. Such tables lose some clones; where checked, under half of the loss comes from unresolved V genes, and the rest has no known cause. The sample table records 55,000 to 75,000 clones; less than 85% of these occur just once. In total, the top ten clones hold roughly 15% of the sample.

As concerns this clone: It lacks a known antigen. Per-base quality was not reported, and no clone a single base away is much larger than it.

The clonotype was recovered from a human donor with non-small cell lung cancer whose response to radiotherapy plus ipilimumab could not be evaluated. Some clones in this sample may be carry-over from other donors' samples. The sequencing here drew on peripheral blood, taken from a patient treated with radiotherapy plus ipilimumab. The sequence links TRBV9 to TRBJ2-2, with TRBD2 identical over 8 junction bases. The DNA sequence reads TGTGCCAGCAGCCCCGGGACTAGGCGCACCGGGGAGCTGTTTTTT. This yields the protein CASSPGTRRTGELFF.